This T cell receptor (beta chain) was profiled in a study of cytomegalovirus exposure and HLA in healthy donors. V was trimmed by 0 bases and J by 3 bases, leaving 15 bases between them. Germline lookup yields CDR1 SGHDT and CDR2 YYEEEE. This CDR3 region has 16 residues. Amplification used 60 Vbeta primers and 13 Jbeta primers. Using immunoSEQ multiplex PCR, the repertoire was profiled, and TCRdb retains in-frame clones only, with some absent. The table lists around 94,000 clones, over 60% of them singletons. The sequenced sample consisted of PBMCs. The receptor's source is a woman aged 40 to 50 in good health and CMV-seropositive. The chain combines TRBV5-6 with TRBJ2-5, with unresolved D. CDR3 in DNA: TGTGCCAGCAGCTTGGGGTCCGGAGTGGCGAAAGAGACCCAGTACTTC. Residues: CASSLGSGVAKETQYF. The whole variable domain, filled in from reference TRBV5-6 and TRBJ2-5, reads DAGVTQSPTHLIKTRGQQVTLRCSPKSGHDTVSWYQQALGQGPQFIFQYYEEEERQRGNFPDRFSGHQFPNYSSELNVNALLLGDSALYLCASSLGSGVAKETQYFGPGTRLLVL.